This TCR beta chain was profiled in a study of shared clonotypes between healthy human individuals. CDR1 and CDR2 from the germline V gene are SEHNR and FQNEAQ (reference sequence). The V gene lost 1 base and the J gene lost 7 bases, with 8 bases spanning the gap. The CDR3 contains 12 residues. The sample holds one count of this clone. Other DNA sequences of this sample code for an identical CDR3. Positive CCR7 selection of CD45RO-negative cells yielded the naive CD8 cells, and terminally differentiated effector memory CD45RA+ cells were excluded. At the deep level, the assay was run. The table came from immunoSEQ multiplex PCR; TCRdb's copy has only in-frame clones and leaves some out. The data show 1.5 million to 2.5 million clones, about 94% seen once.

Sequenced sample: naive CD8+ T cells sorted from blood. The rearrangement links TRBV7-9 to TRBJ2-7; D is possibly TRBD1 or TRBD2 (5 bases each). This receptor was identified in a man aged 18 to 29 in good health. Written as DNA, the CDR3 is TGTGCCAGCAGCTTAGGAGGGGATGAGCAGTACTTC. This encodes CASSLGGDEQYF.